The 16 T cell receptor beta chains below were found in one sample sequenced in a study of blood T cell repertoires in COVID-19. Here immunoSEQ multiplex PCR was the method, and the copy in TCRdb shows in-frame clones only, minus some. Of approximately 140,000 clones in the sample, around 83% were seen once. Sequenced input: peripheral blood. All receptors derive from a woman aged 55-69 years with acute or convalescent COVID-19.

The chain combines TRBV18 with TRBJ2-7; D remains unclear. CDR1 and CDR2 (germline): KGHSH, LQKENI. Trimming pared 2 bases from V and 2 bases from J, leaving 13 bases between. The length of the CDR3 is 15 residues. CDR3 sequence reads: CASSPLPVPAYEQYF. The DNA of the CDR3 is TGTGCCAGCTCACCATTGCCGGTTCCCGCCTACGAGCAGTACTTC. The variable domain in full, completed from reference TRBV18 and TRBJ2-7, reads NAGVMQNPRHLVRRRGQEARLRCSPMKGHSHVYWYRQLPEEGLKFMVYLQKENIIDESGMPKERFSAEFPKEGPSILRIQQVVRGDSAAYFCASSPLPVPAYEQYFGPGTRLTVT.

The chain carries TRBV14 and TRBJ1-5; 7 nucleotides align to TRBD1. CDR1 SGHDN and CDR2 FVKESK come from the germline V gene. V shed 1 base and J 0 bases; nucleotides not matched to a gene: 3. CDR3 length equals 16 residues. The DNA for the CDR3 is TGTGCCAGCAGCCAAGGGGACAGATATAGCAATCAGCCCCAGCATTTT. Residues: CASSQGDRYSNQPQHF. The full variable domain, completed using reference TRBV14 and TRBJ1-5, is EAGVTQFPSHSVIEKGQTVTLRCDPISGHDNLYWYRRVMGKEIKFLLHFVKESKQDESGMPNNRFLAERTGGTYSTLKVQPAELEDSGVYFCASSQGDRYSNQPQHFGDGTRLSIL.

The chain uses TRBV24-1 and TRBJ1-5; tentatively, D is TRBD1 (6 bases). This CDR3 is built from 17 residues. Germline lookup yields CDR1 KGHDR and CDR2 SFDVKD. The V gene lost 6 bases and the J gene lost 1 base, with 18 bases spanning the gap. This CDR3 is CATSKDGPGVSNQPQHF. The CDR3 DNA reads as TGTGCCACCAGTAAAGATGGGCCAGGGGTAAGCAATCAGCCCCAGCATTTT.

The chain carries TRBV3-1 (or the pseudogene TRBV3-2) and TRBJ1-2; maybe TRBD1 (6 bases). The germline V and J ends were trimmed by 1 base and 13 bases, with 13 bases remaining between them. Germline CDR1 LGHDT, CDR2 YNNKEL (reference sequence). The CDR3 has 12 residues. The CDR3 is CASSQADRGGTF. The DNA of the CDR3 is TGTGCCAGCAGCCAAGCTGATAGGGGGGGCACCTTC.

J is TRBJ1-6 and V is TRBV12-5; the D is unclear. Between the trimmed V and J ends, which lost 4 bases and 10 bases, there was a span of 14 bases. Looked up from germline, CDR1 is LGHNT and CDR2 is FRNRAP. This CDR3 spans 14 amino acids. Here the CDR3 reads CASGSAGFGSPLHF. The CDR3 nucleotides read TGTGCTAGTGGTTCGGCGGGGTTTGGGTCACCCCTCCACTTT.

V usage is TRBV19 and J usage is TRBJ2-3; D not certain. Germline CDR1 is LNHDA and CDR2 is SQIVND (reference sequence). There are 15 residues in the CDR3. Trimming removed 7 bases at V and 0 bases at J, with 14 bases between. Here the CDR3 DNA reads TGTGCCAGTAACCTTCTAGGCGCTAGCACAGATACGCAGTATTTT. Translating gives CASNLLGASTDTQYF.

The chain has TRBV18 and TRBJ2-7, with D possibly TRBD1 on 6 matching bases. The germline V and J ends were trimmed by 1 base and 2 bases, with 12 bases remaining between them. CDR3 length: 15 amino acids. CDR1 is KGHSH, CDR2 LQKENI, per germline. The CDR3 region is CASSPLGQLPYEQYF. DNA of the CDR3: TGTGCCAGCTCACCACTCGGACAGCTCCCCTACGAGCAGTACTTC.

The chain is built from TRBV24-1 and TRBJ1-2; no firm D call. Per germline, CDR1 KGHDR and CDR2 SFDVKD. Trimming took 9 bases from V and 6 from J, leaving 16 bases between them. The CDR3 has 13 amino acids. Written as DNA, the CDR3 is TGTGCCACCGGAGGTGTGGACGGGCATGGCTACACCTTC. This gives the protein CATGGVDGHGYTF.

V usage is TRBV28 and J usage is TRBJ1-1; D gene unclear. CDR1 MDHEN and CDR2 SYDVKM come from the germline V gene. Trimming took 3 bases from V and 4 from J, leaving 9 bases between them. This CDR3 is 13 amino acids long. The CDR3 DNA is TGTGCCAGCAGTTTCGGTGGTAGCACTGAAGCTTTCTTT. Its translation: CASSFGGSTEAFF. The full variable domain, completed using reference TRBV28 and TRBJ1-1, is DVKVTQSSRYLVKRTGEKVFLECVQDMDHENMFWYRQDPGLGLRLIYFSYDVKMKEKGDIPEGYSVSREKKERFSLILESASTNQTSMYLCASSFGGSTEAFFGQGTRLTVV.

The J gene is TRBJ2-1, the V gene TRBV11-2; no clear D gene. Germline V gives CDR1 SGHAT, CDR2 FQNNGV. V lost 5 bases and J 7 bases, leaving 12 bases between the germline ends. This CDR3 comprises 13 residues. Here the CDR3 reads CASSHPGSNEQFF. CDR3 in DNA: TGTGCCAGCAGCCACCCCGGGTCGAATGAGCAGTTCTTC.

The CDR3 reads CASSLGLAGVTHEQYF. The CDR3 DNA reads as TGTGCCAGCAGCTTGGGACTAGCGGGGGTCACGCACGAGCAGTACTTC. The chain combines TRBV11-3 with TRBJ2-7, with 14 bases matching TRBD2. With 3 bases clipped from V and 5 bases from J, the junction kept 6 bases outside the gene matches. Per the germline V gene, CDR1 is SGHNT and CDR2 is YENEEA. The CDR3 has 16 residues.

This clone was detected only once. The J gene is TRBJ2-5, the V gene TRBV7-3; D perhaps matches TRBD2 (5 bases). V was pared by 3 bases and J by 5 bases, with 10 bases between. CDR3 size: 13 residues. CDR1 and CDR2 from the germline V gene are SGHTA and FQGTGA. The CDR3 DNA follows: TGTGCCAGCAGCTTGAGGTCGGGGGAGACCCAGTACTTC. Translation gives CASSLRSGETQYF.

This CDR3 is CASSQGRSGGRQETQYF. CDR3 DNA sequence: TGCGCCAGCAGCCAAGGAAGGAGCGGGGGCCGTCAAGAGACCCAGTACTTC. The chain links TRBV4-1 to TRBJ2-5; TRBD2 matches 8 bases. Germline trimming cut 1 base from V and 2 bases from J; bases unmatched to any gene: 9. From germline, CDR1 is MGHRA and CDR2 YSYEKL. The CDR3 is made up of 17 amino acids.

V and J are TRBV24-1 and TRBJ1-6; no reliable D call. This CDR3 comprises 14 residues. The germline V gene has CDR1 KGHDR and CDR2 SFDVKD. Deletions cut 4 bases from V and 7 bases from J, with 10 bases between. CDR3 amino acids: CATSDSGSNSPLHF. The CDR3 DNA sequence: TGTGCCACCAGTGACTCCGGGTCCAATTCACCCCTCCACTTT.

The count of this clone is one. The chain links TRBV27 to TRBJ2-3; 7 bases match TRBD1. Per germline, CDR1 MNHEY and CDR2 SMNVEV (reference sequence). Unmatched junction bases numbered 10, after V lost 5 bases and J lost 2 bases. The CDR3 spans 16 residues. The CDR3, as DNA: TGTGCCAGCAGTGCCAACAGGGGCCTCCTCACAGATACGCAGTATTTT. Protein product: CASSANRGLLTDTQYF.

This clone appeared a few times. The chain uses TRBV2 and TRBJ2-7; TRBD1 might be the D (5 bases). This CDR3 is 13 amino acids long. Germline CDR1 is SNHLY and CDR2 is FYNNEI. Trimming removed 10 bases from V and 0 bases from J, with 13 bases in between. The CDR3 DNA follows: TGTGCCATAGGGGTTACACTCTCCTACGAGCAGTACTTC. Amino acids: CAIGVTLSYEQYF.